The source of this T cell receptor (beta chain) is a study of identical twins. Study results and limitations: Clonotypes of the beta chain that were abundant in cord blood carried fewer insertions (memory repertoires showed none). Interpretation of the results relied on cross-sectional statistical analysis and not on following the same donors.

TCRdb processed the 5' RACE reads anew with MiXCR; each CDR3 protein has one entry. The profile shows a few hundred thousand distinct CDR3 sequences, roughly an eighth of them singletons. As concerns this clonotype: Its antigen remains unidentified.

The same data also went into a second study, on yellow fever vaccine responses in identical twins. That publication notes: Twins' vaccine T cell responses were reported to seem partly convergent and partly personalized.

The sequenced sample consisted of CD4+ T cells sorted from blood. The clonotype was recovered from a woman under 30 in good health.

CDR3 region: CAISVSPAIQETQYF. DNA of the CDR3: TGTGCCATCAGTGTGAGCCCAGCTATTCAAGAGACCCAGTACTTC. The chain recombines TRBV10-3 with TRBJ2-5; D is unclear. The germline V and J ends were trimmed by 4 bases and 2 bases, with 14 bases remaining between them. CDR1 and CDR2 (germline): ENHRY, SYGVKD. The CDR3 length is 15 residues.